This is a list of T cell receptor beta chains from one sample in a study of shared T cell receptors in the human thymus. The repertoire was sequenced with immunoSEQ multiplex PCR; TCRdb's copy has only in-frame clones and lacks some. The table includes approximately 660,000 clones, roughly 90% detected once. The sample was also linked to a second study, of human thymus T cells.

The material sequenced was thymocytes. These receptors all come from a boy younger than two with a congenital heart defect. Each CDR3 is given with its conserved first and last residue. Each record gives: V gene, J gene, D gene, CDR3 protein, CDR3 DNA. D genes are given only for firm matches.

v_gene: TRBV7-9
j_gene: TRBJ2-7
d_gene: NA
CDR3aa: CASSPLGNSYEQYF
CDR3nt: TGTGCCAGCAGCCCGCTCGGGAACTCCTACGAGCAGTACTTC

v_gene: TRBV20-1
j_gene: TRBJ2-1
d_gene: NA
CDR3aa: CSGRSYNEQFF
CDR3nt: TGCAGTGGCAGATCCTACAATGAGCAGTTCTTC

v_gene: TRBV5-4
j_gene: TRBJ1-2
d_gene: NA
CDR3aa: CASSLRSNYGYTF
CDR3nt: TGTGCCAGCAGCTTGCGGAGTAACTATGGCTACACCTTC

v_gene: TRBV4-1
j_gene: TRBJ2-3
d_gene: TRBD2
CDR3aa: CASSPLAGGPTDTQYF
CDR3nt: TGCGCCAGCAGCCCTCTAGCGGGAGGGCCCACAGATACGCAGTATTTT

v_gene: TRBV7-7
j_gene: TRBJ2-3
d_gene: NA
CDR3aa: CASSLGGTGDTDTQYF
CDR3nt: TGTGCTAGCAGCTTAGGGGGAACGGGAGACACAGATACGCAGTATTTT

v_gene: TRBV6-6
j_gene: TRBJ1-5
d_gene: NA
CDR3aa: CASTIWGGAQPQHF
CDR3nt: TGTGCCAGCACCATCTGGGGGGGTGCTCAGCCCCAGCATTTT

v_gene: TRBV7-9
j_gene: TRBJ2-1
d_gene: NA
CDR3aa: CASSWTPSGFYNEQFF
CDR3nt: TGTGCCAGCAGCTGGACTCCCTCCGGGTTTTACAATGAGCAGTTCTTC

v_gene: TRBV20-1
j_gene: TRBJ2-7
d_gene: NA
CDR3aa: CSATREQYF
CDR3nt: TGCAGTGCTACTCGCGAGCAGTACTTC

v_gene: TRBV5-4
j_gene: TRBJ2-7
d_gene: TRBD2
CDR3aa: CASGGGLAGVIGEQYF
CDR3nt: TGTGCCAGCGGAGGCGGGCTAGCGGGAGTAATCGGCGAGCAGTACTTC

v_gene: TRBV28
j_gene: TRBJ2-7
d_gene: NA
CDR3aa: CASSSGGHKVYEQYF
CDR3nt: TGTGCCAGCAGTTCCGGGGGTCACAAGGTCTACGAGCAGTACTTC

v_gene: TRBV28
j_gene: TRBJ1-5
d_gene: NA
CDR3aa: CASSCGRGSNQPQHF
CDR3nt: TGTGCCAGCAGTTGTGGCAGGGGTAGCAATCAGCCCCAGCATTTT

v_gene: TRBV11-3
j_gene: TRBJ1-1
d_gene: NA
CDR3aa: CASSPRRGEAFF
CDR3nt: TGTGCCAGCAGCCCCCGGCGGGGTGAAGCTTTCTTT

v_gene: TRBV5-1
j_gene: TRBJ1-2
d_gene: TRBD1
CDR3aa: CASRGTGNGGYTF
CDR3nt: TGCGCCAGCAGGGGGACAGGGAATGGTGGCTACACCTTC

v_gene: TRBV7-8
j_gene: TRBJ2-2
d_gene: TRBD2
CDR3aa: CASSLSGGRAGDTGELFF
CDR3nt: TGTGCCAGCAGCTTAAGCGGGGGCCGAGCGGGGGACACCGGGGAGCTGTTTTTT

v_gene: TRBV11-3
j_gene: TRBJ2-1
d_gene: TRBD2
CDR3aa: CASSPWTSGRGTEQFF
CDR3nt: TGTGCCAGCAGCCCCTGGACTAGCGGGAGGGGGACTGAGCAGTTCTTC

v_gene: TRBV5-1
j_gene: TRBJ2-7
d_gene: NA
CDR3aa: CASSLVAASYEQYF
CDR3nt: TGCGCCAGCAGCTTGGTAGCGGCTTCCTACGAGCAGTACTTC

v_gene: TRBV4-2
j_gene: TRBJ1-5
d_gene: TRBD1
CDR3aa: CASSQLTNRDRVTNSNQPQHF
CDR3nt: TGTGCCAGCAGCCAGCTCACAAACCGGGACAGGGTGACGAATAGCAATCAGCCCCAGCATTTT